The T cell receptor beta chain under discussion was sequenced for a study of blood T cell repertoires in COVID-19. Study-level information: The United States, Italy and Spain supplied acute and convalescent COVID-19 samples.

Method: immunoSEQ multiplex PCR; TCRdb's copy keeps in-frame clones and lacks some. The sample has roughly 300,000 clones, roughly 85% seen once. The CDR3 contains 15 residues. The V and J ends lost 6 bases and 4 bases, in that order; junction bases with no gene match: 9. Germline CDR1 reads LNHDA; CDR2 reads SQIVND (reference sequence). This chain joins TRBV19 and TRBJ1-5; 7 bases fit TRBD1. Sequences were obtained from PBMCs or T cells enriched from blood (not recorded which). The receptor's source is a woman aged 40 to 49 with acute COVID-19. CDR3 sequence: CASRGRDSTNQPQHF. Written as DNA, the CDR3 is TGTGCCAGTAGAGGCCGGGACAGCACTAATCAGCCCCAGCATTTT.